This T cell receptor beta chain was captured in a study of blood T cell repertoires in COVID-19. Which cohort a participant joined came from the clinical history participants gave. The repertoire was sequenced with immunoSEQ multiplex PCR; TCRdb's copy has only in-frame clones and lacks some. The sample records approximately 300,000 clones, roughly 90% being singletons. This TCR derives from a man aged 55 to 69 who had recovered from COVID-19. Sequences were obtained from PBMCs or T cells enriched from blood (not recorded which).

CDR3 nucleotide sequence: TGTGCCAGCAGCGTACTAGCGGGCTCTAGCACAGATACGCAGTATTTT. Translated, it gives CASSVLAGSSTDTQYF. This chain connects TRBV27 to TRBJ2-3; 9 bases are shared with TRBD2. V trimming: 6 bases; J trimming: 0 bases; junction bases outside the gene matches: 7. Germline V gene lookup returns CDR1 MNHEY and CDR2 SMNVEV (reference sequence). The CDR3 contains 16 residues.